This is a list of T cell receptor beta chains from one sample in a study of blood T cell repertoires in COVID-19. Only in-frame clones appear in the TCRdb table, and some are missing; sequencing was by immunoSEQ multiplex PCR. The data hold approximately 100,000 clones, with around 83% observed a single time. Sequencing was carried out using peripheral blood. These receptors were taken from a woman older than 75 with active or convalescent COVID-19. Each CDR3 is given with its conserved first and last residue. D genes are given only for firm matches. Not every row has a clone size; where given, it reads once, few, many or a size class.

v_call	clone_size	j_call	d_call	cdr3_aa	cdr3_nt
TRBV30	NA	TRBJ1-5	NA	CAWSVGGPSNQPQHF	TGTGCCTGGAGTGTAGGAGGGCCTAGCAATCAGCCCCAGCATTTT
TRBV5-1	NA	TRBJ1-2	TRBD1	CASSLPDRVNYGYTF	TGCGCCAGCAGCTTGCCAGACAGGGTAAACTATGGCTACACCTTC
TRBV27	NA	TRBJ1-1	TRBD1	CASSSATGGAFF	TGTGCCAGCAGTTCCGCCACAGGGGGAGCTTTCTTT
TRBV5-1	NA	TRBJ1-6	TRBD1	CASSLEMTGDSPLHF	TGCGCCAGCAGCTTGGAGATGACAGGGGACTCACCCCTCCACTTT
TRBV10-3	NA	TRBJ2-6	NA	CAIKRRTGANVLTF	TGTGCCATCAAAAGGCGGACTGGGGCCAACGTCCTGACTTTC
TRBV29-1	NA	TRBJ2-7	TRBD2	CSGRLAGGGEQYF	TGCAGCGGCAGACTAGCGGGAGGGGGCGAGCAGTACTTC
TRBV12-3/TRBV12-4	NA	TRBJ1-5	NA	CASSSRSNQPQHF	TGTGCCAGCAGTTCCAGAAGCAATCAGCCCCAGCATTTT
TRBV25-1	NA	TRBJ2-1	TRBD2	CASSQREVFF	TGTGCCAGCTCGCAGCGGGAGGTTTTCTTC
TRBV28	NA	TRBJ1-5	NA	CAGGTGYNQPQHF	TGTGCCGGAGGTACAGGGTACAATCAGCCCCAGCATTTT
TRBV9	NA	TRBJ1-1	TRBD1	CASSVDAAGGVSEAFF	TGTGCCAGCAGCGTAGACGCGGCAGGGGGCGTCTCTGAAGCTTTCTTT
TRBV5-6	few	TRBJ2-7	NA	CASSYGSEQYF	TGTGCCAGCAGCTACGGGAGCGAGCAGTACTTC
TRBV4-1	few	TRBJ1-2	TRBD1	CASSQTGTDRTYGYTF	TGCGCCAGCAGCCAAACCGGGACAGACCGTACCTATGGCTACACCTTC
TRBV30	NA	TRBJ2-3	TRBD2	CAWSASSTLGLAGDTQYF	TGTGCCTGGAGTGCCTCCTCCACTCTGGGACTAGCGGGAGATACGCAGTATTTT
TRBV4-2	NA	TRBJ2-5	NA	CASSAQGEETQYF	TGTGCCAGCAGCGCCCAAGGGGAAGAGACCCAGTACTTC
TRBV16	NA	TRBJ1-1	NA	CASSQSGGPEAFF	TGTGCCAGCAGCCAATCGGGTGGGCCTGAAGCTTTCTTT
TRBV7-2	NA	TRBJ1-2	NA	CASSLRVDKEPTF	TGTGCCAGCAGCTTAAGGGTGGACAAGGAGCCCACCTTC
TRBV6-1	once	TRBJ2-2	NA	CASSDLVIIPGELFF	TGTGCCAGCAGTGACCTAGTGATAATCCCCGGGGAGCTGTTTTTT
TRBV5-8	NA	TRBJ1-2	TRBD1	CASSLRTGPRSFAF	TGTGCCAGCAGCTTAAGGACAGGGCCCCGGTCTTTCGCCTTC
TRBV5-6	NA	TRBJ1-6	NA	CASSPGGFAYNSPLHF	TGTGCCAGCAGCCCCGGAGGATTCGCCTATAATTCACCCCTCCACTTT
TRBV11-2	NA	TRBJ2-6	NA	CASSSVRGGANVLTF	TGTGCCAGCAGCTCCGTCCGGGGTGGGGCCAACGTCCTGACTTTC
TRBV4-1	NA	TRBJ1-6	TRBD1	CASSMTGAYNSPLHF	TGCGCCAGCAGCATGACAGGGGCCTATAATTCACCCCTCCACTTT
TRBV27	NA	TRBJ2-2	TRBD2	CASTLVGGYTGELFF	TGTGCCAGCACTTTAGTCGGGGGGTACACCGGGGAGCTGTTTTTT
TRBV5-1	NA	TRBJ1-3	TRBD1	CASSFSGTGGDTGNTIYF	TGCGCCAGCAGCTTTTCCGGGACAGGGGGCGATACTGGAAACACCATATATTTT
TRBV18	NA	TRBJ2-7	TRBD1	CASSPTNRGHFFSYEQYF	TGTGCCAGCTCACCAACAAACAGGGGGCACTTCTTTTCCTACGAGCAGTACTTC
TRBV9	NA	TRBJ1-5	NA	CASSVVEDQPQHF	TGTGCCAGCAGCGTAGTGGAGGATCAGCCCCAGCATTTT
TRBV30	NA	TRBJ1-5	TRBD1	CAWSGGRGNQPQHF	TGTGCCTGGTCCGGGGGCAGGGGGAATCAGCCCCAGCATTTT
TRBV10-3	NA	TRBJ1-5	TRBD1	CAISEPGGDYSNQPQHF	TGTGCCATCAGTGAGCCAGGGGGCGACTATAGCAATCAGCCCCAGCATTTT